This T cell receptor (beta chain) was captured by sequencing in a study of shared clonotypes between healthy human individuals. Study results and caveats: The researchers took only blood, and tissue repertoires probably look different.

There were no recent acute infections or vaccinations among the donors, who were healthy HIV-negative adults. For genomic DNA, unsorted samples relied on roughly 100 million PBMCs. Per the authors' pipeline: Filtering was not the same, since immunoSEQ gave junction-only sequences without quality scores. The repertoire was sequenced with immunoSEQ multiplex PCR; TCRdb's copy has only in-frame clones and lacks some. V and J calls and clone size are as listed in that table; D and trimming were resolved from the DNA. The top ten hold around 12% of the sample, which has roughly 500,000 clones, roughly 80% seen once. The germline V and J ends were trimmed by 2 bases and 9 bases, with 17 bases remaining between them. Germline V gene lookup returns CDR1 ENHRY and CDR2 SYGVKD. The CDR3 sequence is 15 residues long. Worth noting for this clone: Its antigen is not identified.

J is TRBJ2-1 and V is TRBV10-3; D tentatively fits TRBD1 or TRBD2 (5 bases each). The specimen sequenced was PBMCs. This TCR derives from a woman aged 40 to 55 in good health. Some clones in this sample may be carry-over from other donors' samples. The CDR3 sequence is CAISEKGPGVSEQFF. The CDR3 coding sequence is TGTGCCATCAGTGAGAAGGGACCCGGTGTCAGTGAGCAGTTCTTC.